These 7 T cell receptor beta chains came from one sample sequenced in a study of identical twins. Using its own MiXCR run on the 5' RACE reads, TCRdb lists one record per CDR3 protein. The sample holds under 900,000 distinct CDR3 sequences, 15% to 20% seen once. A further study also used this sample, focusing on T cells expressing NK-cell markers.

The sample comprised PBMCs. The receptors were gathered from a woman aged 18 to 35 in good health.

The chain recombines TRBV24-1 with TRBJ2-3; D gene unclear. The CDR3 totals 15 residues. Per the germline V gene, CDR1 is KGHDR and CDR2 is SFDVKD. V was clipped by 10 bases and J by 3 bases, with 19 bases between them. The CDR3 is CATVIHGLETDTQYF. CDR3 nucleotides: TGTGCCACTGTGATACACGGGTTGGAGACAGATACGCAGTATTTT.

This chain links TRBV5-6 with TRBJ2-7, with TRBD2 identical over 10 bases. The CDR3 spans 14 residues. After removal of 4 bases from V and 4 bases from J, the junction contained 5 bases not matched to a gene. Per germline, CDR1 SGHDT and CDR2 YYEEEE. The DNA of the CDR3 is TGTGCCAGCAGCGTCCCGGGACTAGCGTACGAGCAGTACTTC. This sequence encodes CASSVPGLAYEQYF.

V and J are TRBV5-1 and TRBJ2-7; no clear D gene. The CDR3 covers 14 residues. Trimming took 0 bases from V and 4 from J, leaving 11 bases between them. The V gene's germline CDR1 is SGHRS and CDR2 YFSETQ. The CDR3 sequence is CASSLAEDPYEQYF. CDR3 nucleotide sequence: TGCGCCAGCAGCTTGGCCGAGGACCCTTACGAGCAGTACTTC.

This clonotype has more than one count but fewer than ten. This chain links TRBV2 with TRBJ2-1; unclear D gene. V shed 5 bases and J shed 6 bases, with 14 bases lying between them. The CDR3 is made up of 14 amino acids. Germline V gene data show CDR1 as SNHLY and CDR2 as FYNNEI. The CDR3 DNA reads TGTGCCAGCAGTTTAAACAGAAAGACCAATGAGCAGTTCTTC. This codes for CASSLNRKTNEQFF. The whole variable domain, filled in from reference TRBV2 and TRBJ2-1, reads EPEVTQTPSHQVTQMGQEVILRCVPISNHLYFYWYRQILGQKVEFLVSFYNNEISEKSEIFDDQFSVERPDGSNFTLKIRSTKLEDSAMYFCASSLNRKTNEQFFGPGTRLTVL.

The chain links TRBV5-6 to TRBJ2-7; 8 bases map to TRBD2. The germline CDR1 and CDR2 sequences are SGHDT and YYEEEE. V lost 4 bases and J lost 2; bases outside the gene matches: 11. This CDR3 region has 16 residues. The CDR3 is CASSLQAGARPYEQYF. In DNA form, the CDR3 reads TGTGCCAGCAGCCTACAAGCGGGAGCAAGGCCCTACGAGCAGTACTTC. The whole variable domain, filled in from reference TRBV5-6 and TRBJ2-7, reads DAGVTQSPTHLIKTRGQQVTLRCSPKSGHDTVSWYQQALGQGPQFIFQYYEEEERQRGNFPDRFSGHQFPNYSSELNVNALLLGDSALYLCASSLQAGARPYEQYFGPGTRLTVT.

This clonotype has a handful of counts. The chain is built from TRBV7-3 and TRBJ2-5, with unresolved D. The V end was cut by 0 bases, the J end by 1 base, with 9 bases between. The CDR3 is made up of 15 amino acids. CDR1 and CDR2 (germline): SGHTA, FQGTGA. The CDR3 loop is CASSLTGGTQETQYF. The CDR3 region has the DNA TGTGCCAGCAGCTTAACGGGCGGAACCCAAGAGACCCAGTACTTC.

This clonotype was observed a handful of times. V usage is TRBV20-1 and J usage is TRBJ2-3; 10 bases agree with TRBD2. The CDR3 is made up of 16 amino acids. The V and J ends lost 2 bases and 0 bases, in that order; junction bases with no gene match: 5. CDR1 DFQATT and CDR2 SNEGSKA come from the germline V gene (reference sequence). CDR3 nucleotides: TGCAGTGCTAGAACTACTAGCGGGGCTAGCACAGATACGCAGTATTTT. Translated: CSARTTSGASTDTQYF.